Given below is one T cell receptor (beta chain) in context. The CDR3 is 15 residues long. Germline V gives CDR1 SEHNR, CDR2 FQNEAQ (reference sequence). Trimming took off 5 bases at V and 6 bases at J, with 16 bases between the two ends. These data come from a study of blood T cell repertoires in COVID-19. Turning to the study itself: Nucleic acid was either cDNA or gDNA, and it came from T cells, B-cell-depleted T cells, or PBMCs.

Those enrolled in Seattle joined during active infection and were followed longitudinally afterward. Original handling: Estimates of nucleated cell counts were drawn from the amplification of reference gene primers. Using immunoSEQ multiplex PCR, the repertoire was profiled, and TCRdb retains in-frame clones only, with some absent. D and trimming were read from the DNA, whereas the V and J calls and clone size are those reported in that table. Seen here are a few hundred thousand clones, about 80% observed once, and the top ten hold approximately 14%. The gene calls are TRBV7-9 and TRBJ2-2; D unclear. The sample was peripheral blood. The sequence came from a person aged 70 to 85 with COVID-19, enrolled during active disease. In DNA, the CDR3 is TGTGCCAGCAGCCCTGACACAGCAATCGCCGGGGAGCTGTTTTTT. Protein sequence: CASSPDTAIAGELFF.